One sample yielded the 5 T cell receptor beta chains listed below, sequenced in a study of response to subunit inactivated influenza vaccine. TCRdb processed the RT-PCR reads anew with MiXCR; each CDR3 protein has one entry. The table shows 150,000 to 200,000 distinct CDR3 sequences, with less than 15% occurring only once. These data also featured in a second study, about T cells expressing NK-cell markers. This second report adds: Scientists made TCR beta cDNA using 5'RACE template switching with UMIs.

The input for sequencing was CD8+ T cells sorted from PBMCs, taken 11 to 12 days after vaccination. These receptors were collected from a man aged 45-65 years who received an inactivated influenza vaccine.

The chain has TRBV2 and TRBJ2-4, with 7 bases that match TRBD2. This CDR3 has 12 amino acids. Trimming removed 5 bases from V and 11 bases from J; junction bases left unmatched: 6. The germline gives CDR1 SNHLY, CDR2 FYNNEI. The CDR3 DNA follows: TGTGCCAGCAGTTATAAGCGGGGAGTTCAGTACTTC. It is translated as CASSYKRGVQYF.

Only a few counts were recorded for this clonotype. This chain connects TRBV27 to TRBJ2-7; perhaps TRBD2 as D (6 bases). The CDR3 loop spans 15 amino acids. The ends were cut back, 5 bases at V and 3 bases at J, with 17 bases in the middle. The germline CDR1 and CDR2 sequences are MNHEY and SMNVEV (reference sequence). CDR3 loop: CASSLRDSQFYEQYF. The CDR3 nucleotides read TGTGCCAGCAGTCTCCGGGACTCGCAATTCTACGAGCAGTACTTC.

This chain connects TRBV2 to TRBJ1-5; D is unclear. V was cut by 2 bases and J by 9 bases, with 11 bases left in between. The CDR3 has 13 amino acids. CDR1 is SNHLY and CDR2 is FYNNEI in the germline V gene. CDR3 DNA: TGTGCCAGCAGTGAAATCGACATTTTGCCCCAGCATTTT. Amino acid sequence: CASSEIDILPQHF.

This clonotype was observed many times. This rearrangement joins TRBV7-2 to TRBJ2-1; TRBD2 aligns across 8 bases. The germline V gene encodes CDR1 SGHTA and CDR2 FQGNSA. This CDR3 contains 15 residues. V was clipped by 2 bases and J by 4 bases; unmatched bases: 4. Here the CDR3 DNA reads TGTGCCAGCAGCTTAAGCGGGGGCGGATACAATGAGCAGTTCTTC. It is translated as CASSLSGGGYNEQFF. Full variable domain (missing parts from reference TRBV7-2 and TRBJ2-1): GAGVSQSPSNKVTEKGKDVELRCDPISGHTALYWYRQSLGQGLEFLIYFQGNSAPDKSGLPSDRFSAERTGGSVSTLTIQRTQQEDSAVYLCASSLSGGGYNEQFFGPGTRLTVL.

The chain has TRBV5-1 and TRBJ2-1; D gene unclear. Germline V gene sequence: CDR1 SGHRS, CDR2 YFSETQ. This CDR3 is 14 amino acids long. V was cut by 4 bases and J by 5 bases, with 13 bases left in between. The CDR3 nucleotides read TGCGCCAGCAGCGAATGGGTCGACGACAATGAGCAGTTCTTC. Its protein product is CASSEWVDDNEQFF.